This TCR beta chain was identified in a study of blood T cell repertoires in COVID-19. Overall study context: PBMCs, B-cell-depleted T cells, or T cells provided the cDNA or gDNA that made up the material.

V shed 2 bases and J 8 bases; nucleotides not matched to a gene: 14. Germline V gene data show CDR1 as KGHDR and CDR2 as SFDVKD. The CDR3 length is 18 residues. The table lists this clone with a few counts. The data were produced by immunoSEQ multiplex PCR, yet TCRdb's version contains in-frame clones alone and is incomplete. Of 250,000 to 300,000 clones listed, roughly 90% were seen once; the top ten hold 2.2%. The receptor comes from a woman aged 30 to 39 with COVID-19, enrolled during active disease. The sequenced sample consisted of peripheral blood. This chain uses TRBV24-1 with TRBJ2-1, with 10 bases that match TRBD2. The CDR3 coding sequence is TGTGCCACCAGTGATTCATCCGGCGCTAGCGGGAGCTTCTATGAGCAGTTCTTC. This gives the protein CATSDSSGASGSFYEQFF.